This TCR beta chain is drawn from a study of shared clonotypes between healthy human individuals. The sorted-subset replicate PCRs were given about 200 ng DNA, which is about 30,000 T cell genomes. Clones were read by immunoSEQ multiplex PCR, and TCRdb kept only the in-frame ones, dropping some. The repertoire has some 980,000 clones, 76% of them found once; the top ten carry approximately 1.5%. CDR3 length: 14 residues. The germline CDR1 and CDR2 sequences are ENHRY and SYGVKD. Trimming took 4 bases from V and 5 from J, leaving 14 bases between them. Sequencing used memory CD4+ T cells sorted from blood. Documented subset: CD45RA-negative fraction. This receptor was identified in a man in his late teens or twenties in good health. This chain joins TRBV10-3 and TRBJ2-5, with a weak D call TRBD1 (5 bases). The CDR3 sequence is CAISAVQGWETQYF. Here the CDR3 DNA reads TGTGCCATCAGTGCGGTCCAGGGATGGGAGACCCAGTACTTC.